What follows are 21 T cell receptor beta chains derived from one specimen sequenced in a study of blood T cell repertoires in acute mononucleosis. Overall study results and limits: GLC-BM-specific selection apparently combined TCR alpha and beta motifs.

TCRdb's table, derived via immunoSEQ multiplex PCR, lists solely in-frame clones and lacks some. The repertoire holds 600 to 900 clones, with approximately 30% as singletons. The sample's time point: convalescence about 6 months (5-8 months) after acute presentation (visit 7). This sample comprised EBV GLC epitope tetramer+ CD8+ T cells sorted from PBMCs, obtained during convalescence from infectious mononucleosis. The subset was: CD8 T cells binding tetramer with EBV BMLF1 280-288 peptide (GLC-BM). These receptors were obtained from a man between 18 and 35 years old with infectious mononucleosis caused by EBV.

Comments on this clone: A far larger clone is only one base removed, so a read error is likely. This chain uses TRBV9 with TRBJ2-1; no firm D call. The CDR3 extends over 12 amino acids. Per the germline V gene, CDR1 is SGDLS and CDR2 is YYNGEE. The CDR3 sequence: CAGSVVGNEQFF. Here the CDR3 DNA reads TGTGCCGGCAGCGTAGTAGGCAATGAGCAGTTCTTC.

A word on this clone: This could be a read error, since a much larger clone is one nucleotide away. The same CDR3 is also encoded by other DNA sequences in this sample. The chain recombines TRBV29-1 with TRBJ2-3; D gene unclear. Per germline, CDR1 SQVTM and CDR2 ANQGSEA. This CDR3 is 13 amino acids long. The CDR3 here is CSVAGTRTYTQYF. In DNA, the CDR3 is TGCAGCGTTGCCGGTACCCGCACATATACGCAGTATTTT.

This clone occurred a few times. The chain uses TRBV13 and TRBJ2-2; D tentatively fits TRBD1 or TRBD2 (5 bases each). This CDR3 spans 15 amino acids. Trimming removed 8 bases from V and 2 bases from J, with 15 bases in between. Germline V gene sequence: CDR1 PRHDT, CDR2 FYEKMQ (reference sequence). CDR3: CASQNGTVNTGELFF. The CDR3 DNA is TGTGCCAGCCAGAACGGGACGGTAAACACCGGGGAGCTGTTTTTT.

This clone turned up a few times. The V gene is TRBV5-7, the J gene TRBJ2-5; D perhaps matches TRBD1 (5 bases). TRBV5-7 qualifies as an ORF whose function is uncertain. The CDR3 consists of 14 residues. Deletions cut 5 bases from V and 0 bases from J, with 11 bases between. Here the CDR3 reads CASRSDKYQETQYF. Here the CDR3 DNA reads TGTGCCAGCAGGTCGGACAAGTACCAAGAGACCCAGTACTTC.

DNA of the CDR3: TGTGCCAGCAGCGTCTATCATGGGGGGGAGGAGCAGTTCTTC. Its translation: CASSVYHGGEEQFF. The chain couples TRBV9 to TRBJ2-1, with 7 bases that match TRBD2. V was pared by 2 bases and J by 10 bases, with 9 bases of the junction left unmatched. The CDR3 covers 14 residues. Germline values: CDR1 SGDLS, CDR2 YYNGEE.

This clone was recorded a few times. A far larger clone is one nucleotide away, so this likely arose from a read error. The chain is built from TRBV27 and TRBJ2-3; D is possibly TRBD2 (5 bases). CDR1 and CDR2 from the germline V gene are MNHEY and SMNVEV (reference sequence). This CDR3 has 14 amino acids. In nucleotides, the CDR3 is TGTGCCAGCATTTTAAACGGGGGCACAGATACGCAGTATTTT. Protein: CASILNGGTDTQYF.

The V call is TRBV27, the J call TRBJ2-7; 11 nucleotides match TRBD2. Looked up from germline, CDR1 is MNHEY and CDR2 is SMNVEV (reference sequence). V gave up 9 bases and J gave up 5 bases; unmatched junction bases: 9. The CDR3 has 14 residues. The CDR3 reads CASRYGTSGHEQYF. The DNA for the CDR3 is TGTGCCAGTAGATACGGGACTAGCGGCCACGAGCAGTACTTC.

A remark on this clone: At one boundary the junction diverges from the germline segment, which might be a read error. The CDR3 here is CASSLNVGTDSQYF. The CDR3 DNA follows: TGTGCCAGCAGTTTAAACGTGGGCACAGATTCGCAGTATTTT. The chain uses TRBV27 and TRBJ2-3; D unresolved. The germline V gene encodes CDR1 MNHEY and CDR2 SMNVEV (reference sequence). The CDR3 has 14 residues.

This clone was observed a few times. The same CDR3 arises from other DNA sequences in this sample as well. V and J are TRBV29-1 and TRBJ2-1, with D perhaps assigned TRBD1 or TRBD2 (6 bases each). The CDR3 covers 15 residues. CDR1 and CDR2 from the germline V gene are SQVTM and ANQGSEA. V lost 7 bases to trimming and J lost 6 bases, with 22 bases between them. The CDR3 spells CSGRGPPGLSNEQFF. CDR3 DNA: TGCAGCGGTCGGGGGCCCCCGGGCCTATCCAATGAGCAGTTCTTC.

Comment on this clone: This likely came from a read error, as a far larger clone is one base away. This chain connects TRBV2 to TRBJ2-2; D could derive from TRBD1 or TRBD2 (5 bases each). V was clipped by 8 bases and J by 2 bases, with 15 bases between them. This CDR3 region has 15 residues. Germline-derived CDR1 and CDR2 are SNHLY and FYNNEI. This CDR3 reads CASQKGTVNTGELFF. CDR3 DNA: TGTGCCAGCCAGAAGGGGACGGTAAACACCGGGGAGCTGTTTTTT.

In regard to this clone: This likely traces to a read error, being one base from a far larger clone. The chain links TRBV28 to TRBJ2-1; unclear D gene. V lost 6 bases and J 3 bases, leaving 21 bases between the germline ends. The CDR3 is 17 amino acids. From germline, CDR1 is MDHEN and CDR2 SYDVKM. CDR3 in DNA: TGTGCCAGCAGCCCCGGACCGTCCAGCTCCTTCTACAATGAGCAGTTCTTC. It specifies CASSPGPSSSFYNEQFF.

With respect to this clone: One end of the junction does not line up with germline, which may come from a read error. The J gene is TRBJ2-5, the V gene TRBV7-9; D may be TRBD1 (5 bases). Germline lookup yields CDR1 SEHNR and CDR2 FQNEAQ (reference sequence). This CDR3 comprises 14 residues. CDR3 in DNA: TGCGCCAGCAGGCCGGACAAGTACCAAGAGACTCAGTACTTC. This encodes CASRPDKYQETQYF.

This clone was detected many times. This chain connects TRBV28 to TRBJ2-7, with D perhaps assigned TRBD1 or TRBD2 (5 bases each). The CDR3 contains 14 residues. V dropped 1 base and J dropped 3 bases, with 10 bases sitting between them. From germline, CDR1 is MDHEN and CDR2 SYDVKM. The CDR3: CASSLYPGSYEQYF. CDR3 nucleotide sequence: TGTGCCAGCAGTTTATATCCAGGGAGCTACGAGCAGTACTTC.

Only one count was recorded for this clone. The genes are TRBV9 and TRBJ1-4; the D gene is possibly TRBD1 (5 bases). CDR1 SGDLS and CDR2 YYNGEE come from the germline V gene. Trimming shortened V by 3 bases and J by 0 bases, and 9 bases separated the two germline ends. The CDR3 contains 15 residues. CDR3 coding DNA: TGTGCCAGCAGCGACGGACAAGCAACTAATGAAAAACTGTTTTTT. Its protein product is CASSDGQATNEKLFF.

Notes on this clone: A far bigger clonotype differs at one base, so this is likely a read error. J is TRBJ2-5 and V is TRBV7-9; TRBD1 is a possible D gene (5 bases). The CDR3 is 14 amino acids. Trimming pared 9 bases from V and 0 bases from J, leaving 14 bases between. Germline V gene lookup returns CDR1 SEHNR and CDR2 FQNEAQ (reference sequence). The CDR3 DNA reads TGTGCCAGGAGGTCGGACAAGTACCAAGAGACCCAGTACTTC. This sequence encodes CARRSDKYQETQYF.

The rearrangement links TRBV4-2 to TRBJ1-2; D ambiguous. The CDR3 runs 14 residues. V was clipped by 5 bases and J by 0 bases, with 10 bases between them. CDR1 is LGHNA and CDR2 is YNFKEQ in the germline V gene. CDR3 bases: TGTGCCAGCAGCTCCCTCGGGGCTAACTATGGCTACACCTTC. It yields the protein CASSSLGANYGYTF.

This clone is labeled as large. Distinct nucleotide sequences in the sample also encode this CDR3. V gene TRBV29-1 combines with J gene TRBJ2-1; D perhaps matches TRBD2 (5 bases). Trimming took off 5 bases at V and 6 bases at J, with 20 bases between the two ends. This CDR3 is built from 15 residues. Germline lookup yields CDR1 SQVTM and CDR2 ANQGSEA. The CDR3 coding sequence is TGCAGCGTTCGGGGTCCCCCGGGCCTATCCAATGAGCAGTTCTTC. This codes for CSVRGPPGLSNEQFF.

Only one count was recorded for this clone. The chain joins TRBV28 to TRBJ1-2; D may be TRBD1 (6 bases). Germline CDR1 reads MDHEN; CDR2 reads SYDVKM. CDR3 length: 17 residues. Trimming pared 6 bases from V and 0 bases from J, leaving 20 bases between. CDR3 in amino acids: CASRSGGAVGPNYGYTF. The CDR3 coding sequence is TGTGCCAGCAGGTCTGGGGGCGCGGTGGGACCTAACTATGGCTACACCTTC.

This clone was seen only a few times. At one end, the junction sequence differs from germline, possibly due to a read error. Other DNA sequences of this sample code for an identical CDR3. The chain recombines TRBV14 with TRBJ2-1; D is perhaps TRBD2 (7 bases). This CDR3 comprises 13 residues. CDR1 SGHDN and CDR2 FVKESK come from the germline V gene. The CDR3 region has the DNA TGTGCCCCCAGCCAGAATGGGGGGGGGCCGATGGTCTTC. It specifies CAPSQNGGGPMVF.

In the case of this clone: Sequence at one end of the junction differs from germline and may be a read error. The genes are TRBV2 and TRBJ2-2; either TRBD1 or TRBD2 may supply D (5 bases each). The CDR3 is 15 residues long. Germline loops: CDR1 SNHLY, CDR2 FYNNEI. The CDR3 DNA follows: TGTTCCAGCCAGTTCGGGACGGTAAACACCGGGGAGCTGTTTTTT. Protein: CSSQFGTVNTGELFF.

This clone was seen a single time. A far larger clone is just one base off, so this is likely a read error. The chain carries TRBV15 and TRBJ2-1, with 8 bases that match TRBD2. The CDR3 is made up of 17 amino acids. Germline CDR1 and CDR2: LNHNV and YYDKDF (reference sequence). DNA for the CDR3: TGTTCCACCAGCAGTTCTCCTACTAGCGGATACCACAATGAGCAGTTCTTC. Amino acid sequence: CSTSSSPTSGYHNEQFF.